This TCR beta chain derives from a study of patients and donors after allogeneic stem cell transplantation. TCRdb itself ran the RT-PCR reads through MiXCR, one entry per CDR3 protein. Of 400,000 to 450,000 distinct CDR3 sequences in the sample, around 15% were seen once. The CDR3 has 14 amino acids. Germline V lookup: CDR1 KGHSH, CDR2 LQKENI. Trimming stripped 6 bases from V and 4 bases from J, with 16 bases between. Sequencing used blood, either unsorted or a sorted T cell fraction (not recorded which). The receptor was isolated from a human donor who was either an allogeneic HSCT recipient or a stem cell or donor lymphocyte infusion donor (not recorded which). It is not recorded whose cells these are; they may come from a transplant donor. This rearrangement joins TRBV18 to TRBJ2-7; D not certain. CDR3 in amino acids: CASSGDTRSYEQYF. DNA of the CDR3: TGTGCCAGCTCTGGCGACACCCGGAGTTACGAGCAGTACTTC.